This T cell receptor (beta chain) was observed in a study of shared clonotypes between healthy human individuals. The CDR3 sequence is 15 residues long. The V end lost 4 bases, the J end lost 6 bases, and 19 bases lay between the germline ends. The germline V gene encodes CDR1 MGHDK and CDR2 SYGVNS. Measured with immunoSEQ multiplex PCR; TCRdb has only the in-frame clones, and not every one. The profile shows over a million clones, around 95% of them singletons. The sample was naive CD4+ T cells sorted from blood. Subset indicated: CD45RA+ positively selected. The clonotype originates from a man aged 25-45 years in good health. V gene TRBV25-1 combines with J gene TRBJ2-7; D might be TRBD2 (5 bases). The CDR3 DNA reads TGTGCCAGCAGTGCCCCCGGTTCTAGCTCAGCCGAGCAGTACTTC. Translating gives CASSAPGSSSAEQYF.